Presented here are 22 T cell receptor beta chains from one specimen sequenced in a study of blood T cell repertoires in COVID-19. Using immunoSEQ multiplex PCR, the repertoire was profiled, and TCRdb retains in-frame clones only, with some absent. The sample records 90,000 or so clones, approximately 90% being singletons. The source material was peripheral blood. These TCRs come from a man between 60 and 70 years old with acute or convalescent COVID-19.

The chain couples TRBV23-1 to TRBJ2-5; perhaps TRBD2 as D (5 bases). TRBV23-1 carries the ORF label, with uncertain function. Trimming left V 7 bases short and J 5 bases short, with 26 bases between. This CDR3 has 17 amino acids. CDR3 coding DNA: TGCGCCAGCAATAACCCGGGGAACAGCGGCCCCCAGGAGACCCAGTACTTC. It yields the protein CASNNPGNSGPQETQYF.

The chain employs TRBV7-3 and TRBJ2-1; 8 nucleotides match TRBD2. J was trimmed by 6 bases and V by 1 base; bases with no gene match: 5. CDR1 is SGHTA, CDR2 FQGTGA, per germline. This CDR3 contains 15 residues. This CDR3 reads CASSLMRGAPNEQFF. The CDR3 nucleotides read TGTGCCAGCAGCTTAATGCGGGGGGCCCCCAATGAGCAGTTCTTC. Looking up the rest from reference TRBV7-3 and TRBJ2-1 gives the full variable domain: GAGVSQTPSNKVTEKGKYVELRCDPISGHTALYWYRQSLGQGPEFLIYFQGTGAADDSGLPNDRFFAVRPEGSVSTLKIQRTERGDSAVYLCASSLMRGAPNEQFFGPGTRLTVL.

The chain couples TRBV10-3 to TRBJ2-5, with a possible D match to TRBD1 (7 bases). The CDR3 totals 14 residues. Trimming took off 6 bases at V and 5 bases at J, with 16 bases between the two ends. Germline lookup yields CDR1 ENHRY and CDR2 SYGVKD. This CDR3 reads CAIRGLSGGETQYF. In DNA, the CDR3 is TGTGCCATCAGGGGACTTTCAGGGGGGGAGACCCAGTACTTC.

This clone was seen once. The chain has TRBV5-1 and TRBJ1-1, with a possible D match to TRBD1 (6 bases). The V end lost 5 bases, the J end lost 4 bases, and 18 bases lay between the germline ends. Looked up from germline, CDR1 is SGHRS and CDR2 is YFSETQ. This CDR3 region has 15 residues. This CDR3 is CASRFTGSESTEAFF. The CDR3 nucleotides are TGCGCCAGCAGGTTTACAGGGTCGGAAAGCACTGAAGCTTTCTTT.

The CDR3 is CASRQGASTDTQYF. The CDR3 nucleotides are TGCGCCAGCAGACAGGGGGCTAGCACAGATACGCAGTATTTT. The rearrangement joins TRBV5-1 to TRBJ2-3, with 9 bases that match TRBD1. The V gene end was trimmed by 5 bases and the J gene end by 0 bases; junction bases not matched to a gene: 1. The germline gives CDR1 SGHRS, CDR2 YFSETQ. CDR3 length: 14 amino acids.

This rearrangement joins TRBV29-1 to TRBJ1-1, with D unresolved. Germline V CDR1 and CDR2: SQVTM, ANQGSEA. The CDR3 consists of 13 residues. The V and J ends lost 8 bases and 1 base respectively, with 14 bases between them. CDR3 coding DNA: TGCAGCACCACTCGAACGTCGAACACTGAAGCTTTCTTT. Translation: CSTTRTSNTEAFF.

This clone was counted a few times. V gene TRBV19 combines with J gene TRBJ1-4; tentatively, D is TRBD1 (5 bases). Germline values: CDR1 LNHDA, CDR2 SQIVND (reference sequence). The length of the CDR3 is 13 residues. V was trimmed by 8 bases and J by 5 bases, leaving 12 bases between them. CDR3: CASGGRENEKLFF. Here the CDR3 DNA reads TGTGCCAGTGGCGGCAGGGAAAATGAAAAACTGTTTTTT.

The sample holds a few counts of this clone. This chain joins TRBV19 and TRBJ1-1, with 7 bases fitting TRBD1. Germline V gene data show CDR1 as LNHDA and CDR2 as SQIVND (reference sequence). With V trimmed by 6 bases and J by 6 bases, 7 bases remained unmatched. This CDR3 contains 13 residues. CDR3 DNA sequence: TGTGCCAGTAGGCCAGGGGGAGTGTCTGAAGCTTTCTTT. Translating it yields CASRPGGVSEAFF.

In its sample, this clone was seen once. The CDR3 reads CASGRTRSYNEQFF. The CDR3 coding sequence is TGTGCCAGCGGGAGGACGAGATCCTACAATGAGCAGTTCTTC. This chain joins TRBV2 and TRBJ2-1, with D tentatively TRBD2 (6 bases). The CDR3 has 14 amino acids. Germline assignment: CDR1 SNHLY and CDR2 FYNNEI. Trimming left V 8 bases short and J 1 base short, with 12 bases between.

This clone was found once. The rearrangement joins TRBV10-3 to TRBJ2-2; possible D gene TRBD2, 5 bases. The CDR3 sequence is 15 residues long. Germline V lookup: CDR1 ENHRY, CDR2 SYGVKD. V was shortened by 3 bases and J by 4 bases, with 12 bases between the two germline ends. The CDR3 coding sequence is TGTGCCATCAGTGAACTCGGGAAAGCCACCGGGGAGCTGTTTTTT. Translated, it gives CAISELGKATGELFF.

The J gene is TRBJ2-3, the V gene TRBV20-1; 9 bases agree with TRBD2. CDR3 length equals 15 residues. CDR1 and CDR2 (germline): DFQATT, SNEGSKA (reference sequence). V gave up 3 bases and J gave up 2 bases; unmatched junction bases: 6. CDR3 in DNA: TGCAGTGCTAGTAAGCTAGCGGGGCCCACAGATACGCAGTATTTT. As protein: CSASKLAGPTDTQYF.

This clone was counted between two and nine times. The rearrangement uses TRBV5-8 and TRBJ2-2; a weak D match, TRBD1 (6 bases). The CDR3 length is 15 residues. Germline CDR1 SGHTS, CDR2 YDEGEE. Trimming took off 4 bases at V and 6 bases at J, with 16 bases between the two ends. This CDR3 reads CASSGLQGIAGELFF. As DNA, the CDR3 is TGTGCCAGCAGCGGACTCCAGGGGATCGCCGGGGAGCTGTTTTTT.

This chain links TRBV7-6 with TRBJ2-5; TRBD2 agrees at 11 bases. Per the germline V gene, CDR1 is SGHVS and CDR2 is FNYEAQ. After removal of 6 bases from V and 4 bases from J, the junction contained 7 bases not matched to a gene. This CDR3 spans 15 amino acids. The CDR3 DNA reads as TGTGCCAGCAGTTCTATTAGCGGGAGGGGAGAGACCCAGTACTTC. Translated, it gives CASSSISGRGETQYF.

This chain uses TRBV5-1 with TRBJ1-2, with 7 bases lining up with TRBD1. CDR3 length: 14 residues. Germline V lookup: CDR1 SGHRS, CDR2 YFSETQ. J was trimmed by 4 bases and V by 4 bases; bases with no gene match: 7. The CDR3 sequence: CASSLPGQFYGYTF. The DNA of the CDR3 is TGCGCCAGCAGCCTGCCGGGACAGTTCTATGGCTACACCTTC.

The count of this clone is one. The chain combines TRBV7-6 with TRBJ2-3, with TRBD1 identical over 7 bases. Trimming took 5 bases from V and 1 from J; bases not matched to a gene: 3. This CDR3 has 14 amino acids. Germline-derived CDR1 and CDR2 are SGHVS and FNYEAQ. CDR3 loop: CASSEGAGTDTQYF. The CDR3 region has the DNA TGTGCCAGCAGCGAGGGGGCCGGCACAGATACGCAGTATTTT.

This clone was recorded only once. The V and J genes are TRBV10-3 and TRBJ2-3; 7 nucleotides agree with TRBD2. J gave up 0 bases and V 0 bases, and 3 bases lay outside the gene matches. CDR3 length: 16 residues. The germline V gene has CDR1 ENHRY and CDR2 SYGVKD. The DNA for the CDR3 is TGTGCCATCAGTGAGTCCGGACTAGGGAGCACAGATACGCAGTATTTT. Translation gives CAISESGLGSTDTQYF.

The chain has TRBV9 and TRBJ1-2; TRBD1 agrees at 7 bases. The germline CDR1 and CDR2 sequences are SGDLS and YYNGEE. V shed 1 base and J 8 bases; nucleotides not matched to a gene: 11. The CDR3 has 15 residues. DNA of the CDR3: TGTGCCAGCAGCGTACGGACAGGCGGAATAGGGGGCTACACCTTC. Amino acid sequence: CASSVRTGGIGGYTF.

The chain joins TRBV24-1 to TRBJ2-2; tentatively, D is TRBD2 (5 bases). This CDR3 contains 14 residues. The V end lost 9 bases, the J end lost 1 base, and 11 bases lay between the germline ends. Germline V lookup: CDR1 KGHDR, CDR2 SFDVKD. The chain's CDR3 is CATSRAGNTGELFF. The CDR3 nucleotides read TGTGCCACCTCTAGGGCGGGGAACACCGGGGAGCTGTTTTTT.

This chain links TRBV5-4 with TRBJ1-1; possibly TRBD1 for D (5 bases). Germline V CDR1 and CDR2: SGHNT, YYREEE (reference sequence). The V end lost 7 bases, the J end lost 2 bases, and 12 bases lay between the germline ends. The CDR3 runs to 13 residues. CDR3 nucleotide sequence: TGTGCCAGCGGCGGGGGTTTTAACACTGAAGCTTTCTTT. This sequence encodes CASGGGFNTEAFF.

The chain carries TRBV6-5 and TRBJ1-5; unclear D gene. The CDR3 is made up of 15 amino acids. Deletions cut 0 bases from V and 1 base from J, with 7 bases between. Germline CDR1 and CDR2: MNHEY and SVGAGI. Written as DNA, the CDR3 is TGTGCCAGCAGTTACTCGGGCCAGAGCAATCAGCCCCAGCATTTT. It codes for CASSYSGQSNQPQHF.

V and J are TRBV19 and TRBJ1-2; 10 nucleotides match TRBD1. Germline CDR1 reads LNHDA; CDR2 reads SQIVND (reference sequence). With V trimmed by 8 bases and J by 8 bases, 5 bases remained unmatched. The CDR3 contains 12 residues. The CDR3 DNA is TGTGCCAGTTCAGACAGGGGGCAAGGCTACACCTTC. Its protein is CASSDRGQGYTF.

This chain connects TRBV14 to TRBJ1-3; D might be TRBD1 (5 bases). Deletions cut 1 base from V and 2 bases from J, with 9 bases between. This CDR3 has 15 residues. CDR1 is SGHDN and CDR2 is FVKESK in the germline V gene. CDR3 in amino acids: CASSQAMGPGNTIYF. CDR3 nucleotides: TGTGCCAGCAGCCAAGCCATGGGGCCTGGAAACACCATATATTTT.